These 29 T cell receptor beta chains were sequenced from one sample in a study of CD8 T cells in ankylosing spondylitis. Study-wide results and caveats: Within ankylosing spondylitis blood, a TCR beta motif made up of seven to nine highly homologous variants appeared to be characteristic.

TCRdb reprocessed the 5' RACE reads with MiXCR, giving one entry per CDR3 protein. The sample lists fewer than 400,000 distinct CDR3 sequences; 7% to 9% were seen once. These TCRs' antigens remain unknown. The sequenced material came from blood, either unsorted or a sorted T cell fraction (not recorded which). These receptors were obtained from a male donor with ankylosing spondylitis.

This clonotype was detected only a few times. This chain uses TRBV7-9 with TRBJ2-1, with D possibly called TRBD1 or TRBD2 (6 bases each). The V gene's germline CDR1 is SEHNR and CDR2 FQNEAQ (reference sequence). The CDR3 length is 15 residues. V lost 1 base, J lost 10 bases, and 17 bases lay in between. The CDR3: CASSLVGGAVLEQFF. The CDR3 DNA sequence: TGTGCCAGCAGCTTAGTCGGGGGCGCGGTACTAGAGCAGTTCTTC.

Many counts were recorded for this clonotype. This rearrangement joins TRBV28 to TRBJ2-1, with 9 bases identical to TRBD1. Germline V gene sequence: CDR1 MDHEN, CDR2 SYDVKM. This CDR3 contains 16 residues. The V gene end was trimmed by 2 bases and the J gene end by 7 bases; junction bases not matched to a gene: 9. The DNA for the CDR3 is TGTGCCAGCAGTTTAGGTGGGACAGGGACATGGAATGAGCAGTTCTTC. Its protein product is CASSLGGTGTWNEQFF.

This clonotype occurred a few times. The rearrangement joins TRBV20-1 to TRBJ1-5; perhaps TRBD1 as D (6 bases). The CDR3 extends over 12 amino acids. V was cut by 6 bases and J by 12 bases, with 18 bases left in between. Germline V gene data show CDR1 as DFQATT and CDR2 as SNEGSKA (reference sequence). CDR3: CSASRWTVDQHF. The CDR3 DNA follows: TGCAGTGCCTCAAGATGGACAGTCGACCAGCATTTT.

CDR3 sequence (DNA): TGTGCCAGCAGCTCCCGGGACAGGGGAAACACCGGGGAGCTGTTTTTT. This sequence encodes CASSSRDRGNTGELFF. V gene TRBV5-6 combines with J gene TRBJ2-2, with TRBD1 identical over 10 bases. Looked up from germline, CDR1 is SGHDT and CDR2 is YYEEEE. The CDR3 spans 16 residues. Losses at the gene ends were 3 bases for V and 2 bases for J; bases not matched to a gene: 4.

This clonotype was seen a few times. This chain connects TRBV7-9 to TRBJ2-1; TRBD2 aligns across 11 bases. V trimming: 3 bases; J trimming: 4 bases; junction bases outside the gene matches: 8. The CDR3 sequence is 17 residues long. The V gene's germline CDR1 is SEHNR and CDR2 FQNEAQ (reference sequence). CDR3 loop: CASSLGRGLAVYNEQFF. The DNA of the CDR3 is TGTGCCAGCAGCTTGGGGAGGGGACTAGCGGTTTACAATGAGCAGTTCTTC.

This clonotype appeared a few times. This chain links TRBV7-9 with TRBJ2-2, with 9 bases matching TRBD2. V shed 2 bases, J shed 4 bases, and the junction held 5 bases outside the gene matches. This CDR3 region has 16 residues. Germline loops: CDR1 SEHNR, CDR2 FQNEAQ (reference sequence). Written as DNA, the CDR3 is TGTGCCAGCAGCTTATCGGCGGGAGGGCCCACCGGGGAGCTGTTTTTT. Translated: CASSLSAGGPTGELFF. The whole variable domain, filled in from reference TRBV7-9 and TRBJ2-2, reads DTGVSQNPRHKITKRGQNVTFRCDPISEHNRLYWYRQTLGQGPEFLTYFQNEAQLEKSRLLSDRFSAERPKGSFSTLEIQRTEQGDSAMYLCASSLSAGGPTGELFFGEGSRLTVL.

This clonotype was detected a few times. This rearrangement joins TRBV7-9 to TRBJ2-3; TRBD2 aligns across 9 bases. With 1 base clipped from V and 1 base from J, the junction kept 0 bases outside the gene matches. The germline V gene encodes CDR1 SEHNR and CDR2 FQNEAQ (reference sequence). The CDR3 consists of 15 residues. The chain's CDR3 is CASSLGTSGTDTQYF. The DNA for the CDR3 is TGTGCCAGCAGCTTAGGGACTAGCGGCACAGATACGCAGTATTTT. The full variable domain, with the rest looked up from reference TRBV7-9 and TRBJ2-3, is DTGVSQNPRHKITKRGQNVTFRCDPISEHNRLYWYRQTLGQGPEFLTYFQNEAQLEKSRLLSDRFSAERPKGSFSTLEIQRTEQGDSAMYLCASSLGTSGTDTQYFGPGTRLTVL.

This rearrangement joins TRBV7-8 to TRBJ1-2, with 8 bases that match TRBD1. V lost 2 bases to trimming and J lost 6 bases; unmatched junction nucleotides: 8. From germline, CDR1 is SGHVS and CDR2 FQNEAQ. This CDR3 spans 15 amino acids. The CDR3 nucleotides are TGTGCCAGCAGCTTACACGACAGGGGCGTGGATGGCTACACCTTC. This codes for CASSLHDRGVDGYTF.

This clonotype showed up many times. The chain combines TRBV12-3 or TRBV12-4 with TRBJ1-4; 7 positions match TRBD1. Trimming took 5 bases from V and 7 from J; bases not matched to a gene: 7. There are 14 residues in the CDR3. As DNA, the CDR3 is TGTGCCAGCAGTCCACAGGGGTTGAGTGAAAAACTGTTTTTT. Translating it yields CASSPQGLSEKLFF.

This sequence joins TRBV29-1 and TRBJ1-2; 7 nucleotides agree with TRBD1. The V segment lost 8 bases and the J segment 6 bases; nucleotides outside the gene matches: 9. CDR1 is SQVTM, CDR2 ANQGSEA, per germline. The CDR3 is 12 amino acids. DNA for the CDR3: TGCAGCACTTTGGGACAGAGCGATGGCTACACCTTC. The encoded protein is CSTLGQSDGYTF.

This clonotype has just a few counts. This chain connects TRBV19 to TRBJ2-1; TRBD1 or TRBD2 may be the D gene (5 bases each). The germline V gene has CDR1 LNHDA and CDR2 SQIVND (reference sequence). The CDR3 contains 13 residues. The V gene lost 9 bases and the J gene lost 3 bases, with 12 bases spanning the gap. Here the CDR3 reads CASGDGLYNEQFF. The CDR3 region has the DNA TGTGCCAGCGGGGACGGACTCTACAATGAGCAGTTCTTC.

This clonotype was found many times. CDR3 protein: CSASVGDDYGYTF. In nucleotides, the CDR3 is TGCAGTGCTAGCGTCGGGGACGACTATGGCTACACCTTC. The rearrangement links TRBV20-1 to TRBJ1-2, with a weak D call TRBD1 (5 bases). Trimming removed 3 bases at V and 3 bases at J, with 11 bases between. Germline-derived CDR1 and CDR2 are DFQATT and SNEGSKA (reference sequence). This CDR3 comprises 13 residues.

The V call is TRBV27, the J call TRBJ2-1; TRBD2 aligns across 12 bases. CDR1 and CDR2 from the germline V gene are MNHEY and SMNVEV (reference sequence). CDR3 length: 17 residues. V gave up 5 bases and J gave up 5 bases; unmatched junction bases: 10. The CDR3 region is CASSPRLAGVQHNEQFF. CDR3 nucleotide sequence: TGTGCCAGCAGTCCAAGACTAGCGGGAGTCCAGCACAATGAGCAGTTCTTC.

The V and J genes are TRBV4-2 and TRBJ2-7; 11 nucleotides match TRBD2. CDR3 length: 18 amino acids. Trimming took 4 bases from V and 1 from J; bases not matched to a gene: 12. CDR1 and CDR2 from the germline V gene are LGHNA and YNFKEQ. The CDR3 spells CASSPGTSGSLGSYEQYF. The CDR3 DNA reads as TGTGCCAGCAGCCCGGGTACTAGCGGGAGCCTGGGTTCCTACGAGCAGTACTTC.

This clonotype came up many times. The V and J genes are TRBV9 and TRBJ1-6; no clear D gene. The CDR3 runs 17 residues. Trimming removed 0 bases from V and 6 bases from J, with 16 bases in between. In germline, CDR1 is SGDLS, CDR2 YYNGEE. The CDR3 is CASSVARDTAGNSPLHF. CDR3 coding DNA: TGTGCCAGCAGCGTAGCACGGGATACCGCTGGTAATTCACCCCTCCACTTT. Full variable domain (outside the CDR3, taken from reference TRBV9 and TRBJ1-6): DSGVTQTPKHLITATGQRVTLRCSPRSGDLSVYWYQQSLDQGLQFLIQYYNGEERAKGNILERFSAQQFPDLHSELNLSSLELGDSALYFCASSVARDTAGNSPLHFGNGTRLTVT.

This clonotype appeared a few times. The chain combines TRBV11-3 with TRBJ2-1, with 10 bases identical to TRBD2. V shed 1 base, J shed 10 bases, and the junction held 4 bases outside the gene matches. The CDR3 is 14 residues long. Germline CDR1 is SGHNT and CDR2 is YENEEA. The CDR3 protein is CASSLGRLAGEQFF. The CDR3 nucleotides read TGTGCCAGCAGCTTAGGGAGACTAGCGGGCGAGCAGTTCTTC.

The chain joins TRBV28 to TRBJ2-1, with D maybe TRBD2 (6 bases). This CDR3 is 15 amino acids long. Trimming cost V 2 bases and J 7 bases, with 15 bases left between them. Germline V gives CDR1 MDHEN, CDR2 SYDVKM. CDR3 sequence: CASSLGGIRGNEQFF. The CDR3 DNA reads as TGTGCCAGCAGTTTAGGAGGGATCCGAGGAAATGAGCAGTTCTTC. The whole variable domain, filled in from reference TRBV28 and TRBJ2-1, reads DVKVTQSSRYLVKRTGEKVFLECVQDMDHENMFWYRQDPGLGLRLIYFSYDVKMKEKGDIPEGYSVSREKKERFSLILESASTNQTSMYLCASSLGGIRGNEQFFGPGTRLTVL.

This clonotype was seen only a few times. The chain recombines TRBV3-1 with TRBJ1-2, with TRBD1 as a possible D gene (6 bases). The V gene lost 3 bases and the J gene lost 7 bases, with 12 bases spanning the gap. The CDR3 extends over 13 amino acids. CDR1 is LGHDT, CDR2 YNNKEL, per germline (reference sequence). The CDR3 here is CASSQQGRSGYTF. The CDR3 DNA reads as TGTGCCAGCAGCCAGCAGGGGCGAAGTGGCTACACCTTC.

The CDR3 coding sequence is TGCAGTGCCGTCGGTAGGGCTAGCGGGGGTTACAATGAGCAGTTCTTC. Amino acids: CSAVGRASGGYNEQFF. The J gene is TRBJ2-1, the V gene TRBV20-1; 10 nucleotides match TRBD2. Looked up from germline, CDR1 is DFQATT and CDR2 is SNEGSKA (reference sequence). This CDR3 comprises 16 residues. The trim removed 6 bases at V and 4 bases at J, leaving 12 bases unmatched.

This clonotype was found many times. This chain uses TRBV4-1 with TRBJ2-1; 9 bases agree with TRBD1. The CDR3 is 17 amino acids. Trimming removed 3 bases from V and 4 bases from J; junction bases left unmatched: 10. The V gene's germline CDR1 is MGHRA and CDR2 YSYEKL. CDR3 DNA sequence: TGCGCCAGCAGCCAGGACTCGGACAGGGGAAAATACAATGAGCAGTTCTTC. Encoded protein: CASSQDSDRGKYNEQFF.

This clonotype was seen a handful of times. V is TRBV20-1 and J is TRBJ2-3; 9 nucleotides agree with TRBD2. Per the germline V gene, CDR1 is DFQATT and CDR2 is SNEGSKA (reference sequence). The CDR3 totals 15 residues. Germline trimming cut 5 bases from V and 5 bases from J; bases unmatched to any gene: 11. CDR3 region: CSAWISGSAQDTQYF. The DNA of the CDR3 is TGCAGTGCTTGGATTAGCGGGAGCGCACAAGATACGCAGTATTTT.

This clonotype showed up many times. The CDR3 reads CATAQTSGIETQYF. For the CDR3, the DNA is TGTGCCACCGCTCAGACTAGCGGGATTGAGACCCAGTACTTC. The chain has TRBV10-3 and TRBJ2-5, with 11 bases fitting TRBD2. This CDR3 has 14 amino acids. After removal of 10 bases from V and 5 bases from J, the junction contained 9 bases not matched to a gene. Per the germline V gene, CDR1 is ENHRY and CDR2 is SYGVKD.

This clonotype was seen more than once but under ten times. The chain joins TRBV12-3 or TRBV12-4 to TRBJ1-5; 7 nucleotides align to TRBD1. The CDR3 is 15 residues long. V dropped 2 bases and J dropped 3; count of bases not matched to a gene: 4. The CDR3 sequence: CASSLQGVLNQPQHF. Here the CDR3 DNA reads TGTGCCAGCAGTTTACAGGGGGTTCTCAATCAGCCCCAGCATTTT.

This clonotype was seen repeatedly, ten times or more. The chain joins TRBV28 to TRBJ2-7; a possible D gene is TRBD1 (5 bases). The germline gives CDR1 MDHEN, CDR2 SYDVKM. Trimming took off 4 bases at V and 2 bases at J, with 9 bases between the two ends. The CDR3 contains 13 residues. CDR3 sequence: CASSYPGPYEQYF. The CDR3 region has the DNA TGTGCCAGCAGTTACCCAGGGCCCTACGAGCAGTACTTC.

This chain links TRBV7-9 with TRBJ2-2; the D is unclear. Between the trimmed V and J ends, which lost 3 bases and 10 bases, there was a span of 12 bases. The CDR3 spans 13 residues. Germline assignment: CDR1 SEHNR and CDR2 FQNEAQ (reference sequence). The DNA for the CDR3 is TGTGCCAGCAGCTTGGTCGCCCCCTTGGAGCTGTTTTTT. This sequence encodes CASSLVAPLELFF.

J is TRBJ1-1 and V is TRBV14; TRBD1 might be the D (5 bases). V lost 0 bases to trimming and J lost 6 bases, with 11 bases between them. Germline V gives CDR1 SGHDN, CDR2 FVKESK. The CDR3 extends over 14 amino acids. The CDR3 loop is CASSQDVRGPEAFF. The CDR3, as DNA: TGTGCCAGCAGCCAAGATGTAAGGGGACCTGAAGCTTTCTTT.

This clonotype was seen many times. The chain combines TRBV9 with TRBJ2-3; the D call may be TRBD1 or TRBD2 (5 bases each). Trimming shortened V by 0 bases and J by 3 bases, and 8 bases separated the two germline ends. This CDR3 is built from 14 residues. The V gene's germline CDR1 is SGDLS and CDR2 YYNGEE. CDR3 DNA sequence: TGTGCCAGCAGCGTAGAGTGGGGGACAGATACGCAGTATTTT. The encoded protein is CASSVEWGTDTQYF.

This clonotype has just a few counts. The V gene is TRBV6-1, the J gene TRBJ1-6; D possibly corresponds to TRBD1 (5 bases). The V end lost 0 bases, the J end lost 8 bases, and 11 bases lay between the germline ends. The CDR3 contains 15 residues. In germline, CDR1 is MNHNS, CDR2 SASEGT. In nucleotides, the CDR3 is TGTGCCAGCAGTGAAGCGTACGGGACCTATTCACCCCTCCACTTT. Protein sequence: CASSEAYGTYSPLHF.

The rearrangement uses TRBV20-1 and TRBJ1-2; 7 bases map to TRBD1. Germline values: CDR1 DFQATT, CDR2 SNEGSKA (reference sequence). The CDR3 sequence is 15 residues long. V shed 8 bases and J 2 bases; nucleotides not matched to a gene: 14. CDR3: CSLTGRSTKNYGYTF. Written as DNA, the CDR3 is TGCAGTCTGACAGGGCGTAGCACCAAGAACTATGGCTACACCTTC.